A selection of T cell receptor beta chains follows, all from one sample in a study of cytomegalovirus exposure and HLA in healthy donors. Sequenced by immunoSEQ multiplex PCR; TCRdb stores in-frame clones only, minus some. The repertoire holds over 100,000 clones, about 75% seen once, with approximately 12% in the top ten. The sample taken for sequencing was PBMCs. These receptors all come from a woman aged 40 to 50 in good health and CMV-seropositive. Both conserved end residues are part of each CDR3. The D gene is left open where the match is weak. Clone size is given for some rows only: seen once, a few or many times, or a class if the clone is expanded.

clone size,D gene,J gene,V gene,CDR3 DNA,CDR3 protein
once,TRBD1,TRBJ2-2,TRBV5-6,TGTGCCAGCAGCCGACAGGGGGCAGGAGGCACCGGGGAGCTGTTTTTT,CASSRQGAGGTGELFF
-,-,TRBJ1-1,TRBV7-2,TGTGCCAGCAGCTTAGACAGCATAAGGGGGACTGAAGCTTTCTTT,CASSLDSIRGTEAFF
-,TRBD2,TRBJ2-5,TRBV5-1,TGCGCCAGCAAGCGGGGGCCGCAAGAGACCCAGTACTTC,CASKRGPQETQYF
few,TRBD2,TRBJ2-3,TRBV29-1,TGCAGCGTTGAACCAAGCGGGGTCCCCACAGATACGCAGTATTTT,CSVEPSGVPTDTQYF
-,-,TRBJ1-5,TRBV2,TGTGCCAGCAGGAACAGGGAAAGAAATCAGCCCCAGCATTTT,CASRNRERNQPQHF
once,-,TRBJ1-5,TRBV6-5,TGTGCCAGCAGTTACCAGACAGGCGGTCAGCCCCAGCATTTT,CASSYQTGGQPQHF
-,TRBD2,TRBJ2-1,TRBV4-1,TGCGCCAGCAGCCTTAGCGGGGGGTCCTACAATGAGCAGTTCTTC,CASSLSGGSYNEQFF
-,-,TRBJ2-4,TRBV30,TGTGCCTGGAGTGTACGGGACATTCAGTACTTC,CAWSVRDIQYF
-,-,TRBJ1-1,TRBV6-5,TGTGCCAGCAATTGGGCCATACAGGGCAACACTGAAGCTTTCTTT,CASNWAIQGNTEAFF
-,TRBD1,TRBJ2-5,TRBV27,TGTGCCAGCAGCCGTAATCCCGGGACAGGGGTTGGAGAGACCCAGTACTTC,CASSRNPGTGVGETQYF
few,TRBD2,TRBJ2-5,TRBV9,TGTGCCAGCGCGGGGGACGCCAGAGCCCAAGAGACCCAGTACTTC,CASAGDARAQETQYF
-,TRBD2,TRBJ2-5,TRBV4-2,TGTGCCAGCAGCCAAGGGACTAGCGGGAGCCCGTACCAAGAGACCCAGTACTTC,CASSQGTSGSPYQETQYF
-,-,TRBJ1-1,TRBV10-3,TGTGCCTCACGTTCAGGCCGGCAGGGCACTGAAGCTTTCTTT,CASRSGRQGTEAFF
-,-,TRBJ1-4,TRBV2,TGTGCCAGCAGCCAGGGGCCCTTTAATGAAAAACTGTTTTTT,CASSQGPFNEKLFF
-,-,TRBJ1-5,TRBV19,TGTGCCAGTAGTATCTCAGGGTATCAGCCCCAGCATTTT,CASSISGYQPQHF
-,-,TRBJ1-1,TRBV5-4,TGTGCCAGCAGCCCAACGGTTGGTGAAGCTTTCTTT,CASSPTVGEAFF
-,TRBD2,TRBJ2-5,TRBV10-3,TGTGCCATCAGTCGGACTAGCGGGGGCCGGGAGACCCAGTACTTC,CAISRTSGGRETQYF
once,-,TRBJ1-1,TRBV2,TGTGCCAGCGGTCAGGGGTTATGGTCTACTGAAGCTTTCTTT,CASGQGLWSTEAFF
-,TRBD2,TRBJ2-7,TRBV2,TGTGCCAGCAGGCTCCGGGAGGGGGGCCTCTACGAGCAGTACTTC,CASRLREGGLYEQYF
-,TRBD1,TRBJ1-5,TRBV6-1,TGTGCCAGCAGACAGGGGCGAAGCAATCAGCCCCAGCATTTT,CASRQGRSNQPQHF
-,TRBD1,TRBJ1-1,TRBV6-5,TGTGCCAGCAGTTACTCCAGGGGGCGCGAAGTGACTGAAGCTTTCTTT,CASSYSRGREVTEAFF
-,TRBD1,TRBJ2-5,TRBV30,TGTGCCTGGAGTGGTGGGACAGGAAGAGTGACCCAGTACTTC,CAWSGGTGRVTQYF
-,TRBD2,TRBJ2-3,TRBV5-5,TGTGCCAGCAGCTTTTTTGGGACTAGCGGGACAGATACGCAGTATTTT,CASSFFGTSGTDTQYF
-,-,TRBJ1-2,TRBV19,TGTGCCAGTAGTACTCAACAGGGCAGCTATGGCTACACCTTC,CASSTQQGSYGYTF
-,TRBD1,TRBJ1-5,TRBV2,TGTGCCAGCAGTGAAGTTACAGGGGAGGTAAGCAATCAGCCCCAGCATTTT,CASSEVTGEVSNQPQHF
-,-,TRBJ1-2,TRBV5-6,TGTGCCAGCAGCTTCCGCCCCCCCCGACAGGCCGGCTATGGCTACACCTTC,CASSFRPPRQAGYGYTF
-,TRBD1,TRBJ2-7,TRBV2,TGTGCCAGCCGGGGACAGGGACACTACGAGCAGTACTTC,CASRGQGHYEQYF
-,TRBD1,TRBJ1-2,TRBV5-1,TGCGCCAGCAGTGAGGGACAGGGGACATCAACCTATGGCTACACCTTC,CASSEGQGTSTYGYTF
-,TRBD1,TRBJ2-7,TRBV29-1,TGCAGCGCCTCTGGGGACAGGGGCGAGCAGTACTTC,CSASGDRGEQYF
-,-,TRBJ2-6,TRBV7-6,TGTGCCAGCAGCTTATTTCAGGACTCTGGGGCCAACGTCCTGACTTTC,CASSLFQDSGANVLTF
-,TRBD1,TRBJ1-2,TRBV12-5,TGTGCTAGTGGTCTGGGACAGCGAACCCTCTATGGCTACACCTTC,CASGLGQRTLYGYTF
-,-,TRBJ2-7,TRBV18,TGTGCCAGCTCACCACCGAGTAAAGGGGGATCCTACGAGCAGTACTTC,CASSPPSKGGSYEQYF
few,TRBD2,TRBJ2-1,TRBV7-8,TGTGCCAGCAGCGATTGGAGAGGACTAGCGGGGGCCCTCTCCTACAATGAGCAGTTCTTC,CASSDWRGLAGALSYNEQFF
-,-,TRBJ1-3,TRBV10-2,TGCGCCAGCAGTGAGTTCAGTGGAAACACCATATATTTT,CASSEFSGNTIYF
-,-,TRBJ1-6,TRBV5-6,TGTGCCAGCAGCTTGGGCGGCCCGAGTTCAGAGTCACCCCTCCACTTT,CASSLGGPSSESPLHF
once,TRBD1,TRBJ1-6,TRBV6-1,TGTGCCAGCAGGGGACAGGATAATTCACCCCTCCACTTT,CASRGQDNSPLHF
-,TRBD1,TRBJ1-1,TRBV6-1,TGTGCCAGCACTAGGACAGGGCTCGACACTGAAGCTTTCTTT,CASTRTGLDTEAFF
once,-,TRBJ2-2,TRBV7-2,TGTGCCAGCAGCGGCCCGCCGGGTTCCGGGGAGCTGTTTTTT,CASSGPPGSGELFF
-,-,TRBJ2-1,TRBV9,TGTGCCAGCAGCTCACAGGGTCCCTCCTACAATGAGCAGTTCTTC,CASSSQGPSYNEQFF
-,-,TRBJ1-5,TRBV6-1,TGTGCCAGCAGTGAAGCTACTCTGTATCAGCCCCAGCATTTT,CASSEATLYQPQHF
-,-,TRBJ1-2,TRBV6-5,TGTGCCAGCAGTTACTCGAGGATAGGTTCGAATGGCTACACCTTC,CASSYSRIGSNGYTF
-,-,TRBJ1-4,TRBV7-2,TGTGCCAGCAGCCCAGTAACGGGGGGGAGTGAAAAACTGTTTTTT,CASSPVTGGSEKLFF
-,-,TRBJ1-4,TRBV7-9,TGTGCCAGCAGACCTCGGACAGAAGGCAATGAAAAACTGTTTTTT,CASRPRTEGNEKLFF
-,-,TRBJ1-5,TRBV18,TGTGCCAGCTCACTACTGTCAGGGAGCAATCAGCCCCAGCATTTT,CASSLLSGSNQPQHF
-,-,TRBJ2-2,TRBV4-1,TGCGCCAGCAGCCAAGATCCCCAGTTAAGATCCGGGGAGCTGTTTTTT,CASSQDPQLRSGELFF
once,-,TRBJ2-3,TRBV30,TGTGCCTGGAGTGATGACATGCCACCCACAGATACGCAGTATTTT,CAWSDDMPPTDTQYF
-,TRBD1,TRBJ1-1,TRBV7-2,TGTGCCAGCAGCTTAGCCCACGGACAGGGTTCTTATGCTTTCTTT,CASSLAHGQGSYAFF
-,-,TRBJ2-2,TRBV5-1,TGCGCCAGCAGCTTACCCCAGGGGTCCGGGGAGCTGTTTTTT,CASSLPQGSGELFF
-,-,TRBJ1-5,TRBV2,TGTGCCAGCAGTAGAGAGGGGGGGGGCAATCAGCCCCAGCATTTT,CASSREGGGNQPQHF
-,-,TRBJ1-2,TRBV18,TGTGCCAGCTCACGAAATAGCGGTTATGGCTACACCTTC,CASSRNSGYGYTF
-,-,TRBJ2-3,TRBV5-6,TGTGCCAGCAGCCTATACCCGATCACTAGTACAGATACGCAGTATTTT,CASSLYPITSTDTQYF
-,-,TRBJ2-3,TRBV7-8,TGTGCCAGCAGCTGGGCGGGGCCAACGACCGTTCAGTATTTT,CASSWAGPTTVQYF
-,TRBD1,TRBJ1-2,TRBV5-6,TGTGCCAGCAGTCACACCGGGACAGGGGGGACCTACACCTTC,CASSHTGTGGTYTF
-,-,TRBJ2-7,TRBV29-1,TGCAGCGTTGAGGTGAGGTACGAGCAGTACTTC,CSVEVRYEQYF